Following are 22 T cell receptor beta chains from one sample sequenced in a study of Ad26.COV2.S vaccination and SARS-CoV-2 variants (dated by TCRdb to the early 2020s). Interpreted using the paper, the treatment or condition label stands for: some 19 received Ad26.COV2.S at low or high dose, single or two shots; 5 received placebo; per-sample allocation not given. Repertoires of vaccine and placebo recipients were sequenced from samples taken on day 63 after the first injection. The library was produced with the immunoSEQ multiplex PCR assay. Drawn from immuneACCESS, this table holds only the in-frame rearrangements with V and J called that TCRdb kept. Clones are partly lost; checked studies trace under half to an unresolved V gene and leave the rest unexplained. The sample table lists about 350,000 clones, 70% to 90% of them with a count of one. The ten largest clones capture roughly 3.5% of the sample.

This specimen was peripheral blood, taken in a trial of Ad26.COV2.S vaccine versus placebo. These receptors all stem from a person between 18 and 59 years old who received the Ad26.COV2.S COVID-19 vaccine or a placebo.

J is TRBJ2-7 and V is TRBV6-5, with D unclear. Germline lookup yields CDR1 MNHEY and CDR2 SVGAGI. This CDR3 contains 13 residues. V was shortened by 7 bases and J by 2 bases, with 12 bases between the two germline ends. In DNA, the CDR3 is TGTGCCAGCATTAGCCAGGACGCCTACGAGCAGTACTTC. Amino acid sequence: CASISQDAYEQYF.

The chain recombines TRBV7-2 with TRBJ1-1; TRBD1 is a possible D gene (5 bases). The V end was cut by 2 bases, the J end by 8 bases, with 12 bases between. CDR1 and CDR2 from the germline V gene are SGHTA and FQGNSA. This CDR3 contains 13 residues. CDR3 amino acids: CASSLTRQREAFF. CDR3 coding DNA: TGTGCCAGCAGCTTAACACGACAGAGAGAAGCTTTCTTT. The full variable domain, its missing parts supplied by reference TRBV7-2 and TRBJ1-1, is GAGVSQSPSNKVTEKGKDVELRCDPISGHTALYWYRQSLGQGLEFLIYFQGNSAPDKSGLPSDRFSAERTGGSVSTLTIQRTQQEDSAVYLCASSLTRQREAFFGQGTRLTVV.

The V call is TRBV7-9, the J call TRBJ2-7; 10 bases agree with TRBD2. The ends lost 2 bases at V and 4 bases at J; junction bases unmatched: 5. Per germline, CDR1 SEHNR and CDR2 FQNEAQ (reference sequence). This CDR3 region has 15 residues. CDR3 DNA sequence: TGTGCCAGCAGCTTATCGGCTAGCGGGGGTTACGAGCAGTACTTC. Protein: CASSLSASGGYEQYF.

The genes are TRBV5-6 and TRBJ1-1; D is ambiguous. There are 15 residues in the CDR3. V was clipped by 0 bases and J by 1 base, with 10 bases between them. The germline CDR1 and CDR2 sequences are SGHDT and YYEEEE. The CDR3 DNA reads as TGTGCCAGCAGCTTGGAACAGCTTAGGAACACTGAAGCTTTCTTT. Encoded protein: CASSLEQLRNTEAFF.

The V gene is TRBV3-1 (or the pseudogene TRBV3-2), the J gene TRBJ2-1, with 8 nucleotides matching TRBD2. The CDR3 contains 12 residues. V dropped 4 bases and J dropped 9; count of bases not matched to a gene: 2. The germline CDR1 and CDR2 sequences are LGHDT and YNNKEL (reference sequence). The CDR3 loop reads CASSLGRGEQFF. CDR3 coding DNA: TGTGCCAGCAGCCTCGGGAGGGGTGAGCAGTTCTTC.

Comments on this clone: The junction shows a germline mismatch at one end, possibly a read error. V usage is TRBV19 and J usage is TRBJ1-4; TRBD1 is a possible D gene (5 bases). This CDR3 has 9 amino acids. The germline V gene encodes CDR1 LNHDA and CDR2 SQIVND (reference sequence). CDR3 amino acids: CARDTGRIF. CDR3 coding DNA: TGTGCCAGGGACACGGGCCGGATTTTT. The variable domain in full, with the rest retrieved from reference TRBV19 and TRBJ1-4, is DGGITQSPKYLFRKEGQNVTLSCEQNLNHDAMYWYRQDPGQGLRLIYYSQIVNDFQKGDIAEGYSVSREKKESFPLTVTSAQKNPTAFYLCARDTGRIFGSGTQLSVL.

CDR3 coding DNA: TGTGCCAGCAGCTTGGACCCTTCGACGGCCAACGTCCTGACTTTC. This encodes CASSLDPSTANVLTF. V gene TRBV5-5 combines with J gene TRBJ2-6; D is uncertain. Germline V gives CDR1 SGHKS, CDR2 YYEKEE (reference sequence). This CDR3 region has 15 residues. The V gene lost 0 bases and the J gene lost 6 bases, with 10 bases spanning the gap.

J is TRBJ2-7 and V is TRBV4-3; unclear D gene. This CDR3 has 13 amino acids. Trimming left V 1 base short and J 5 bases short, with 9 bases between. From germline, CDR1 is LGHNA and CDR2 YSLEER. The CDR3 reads CASSQGISNEQYF. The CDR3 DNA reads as TGCGCCAGCAGCCAAGGGATATCCAACGAGCAGTACTTC.

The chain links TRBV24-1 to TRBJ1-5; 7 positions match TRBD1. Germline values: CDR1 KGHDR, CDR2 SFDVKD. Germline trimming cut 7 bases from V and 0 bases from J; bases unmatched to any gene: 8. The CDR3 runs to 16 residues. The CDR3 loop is CATRQTGTRSNQPQHF. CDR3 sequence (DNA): TGTGCCACCAGACAGACAGGGACACGTAGCAATCAGCCCCAGCATTTT.

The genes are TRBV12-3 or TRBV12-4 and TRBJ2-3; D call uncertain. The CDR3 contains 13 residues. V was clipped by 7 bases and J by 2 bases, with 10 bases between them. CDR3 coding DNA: TGTGCCAGCACCTTGGACCTCACAGATACGCAGTATTTT. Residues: CASTLDLTDTQYF.

The DNA for the CDR3 is TGCGCCAGCAGAGGGTTGTGGGGCGAGCAGTACTTC. This encodes CASRGLWGEQYF. The gene calls are TRBV5-1 and TRBJ2-7, with unresolved D. The germline V gene has CDR1 SGHRS and CDR2 YFSETQ. V lost 5 bases and J 6 bases, leaving 12 bases between the germline ends. The CDR3 totals 12 residues.

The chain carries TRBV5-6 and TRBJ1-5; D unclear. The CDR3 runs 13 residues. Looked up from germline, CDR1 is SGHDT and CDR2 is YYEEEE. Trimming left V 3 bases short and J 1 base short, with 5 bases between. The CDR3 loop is CASSYQSNQPQHF. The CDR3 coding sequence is TGTGCCAGCAGCTATCAAAGCAATCAGCCCCAGCATTTT.

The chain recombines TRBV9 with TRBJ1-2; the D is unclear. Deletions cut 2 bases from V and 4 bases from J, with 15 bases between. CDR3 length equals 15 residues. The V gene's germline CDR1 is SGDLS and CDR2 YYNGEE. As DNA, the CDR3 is TGTGCCAGCAGCGTTTCGAGCGCCCCCTCCTATGGCTACACCTTC. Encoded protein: CASSVSSAPSYGYTF.

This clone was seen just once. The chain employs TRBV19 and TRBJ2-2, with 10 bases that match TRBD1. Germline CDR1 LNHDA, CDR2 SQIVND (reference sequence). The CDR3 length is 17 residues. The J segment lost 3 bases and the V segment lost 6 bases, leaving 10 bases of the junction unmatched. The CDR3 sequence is CASRQDAGTGDTGELFF. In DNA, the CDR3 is TGTGCCAGTAGGCAGGACGCCGGGACAGGGGACACCGGGGAGCTGTTTTTT.

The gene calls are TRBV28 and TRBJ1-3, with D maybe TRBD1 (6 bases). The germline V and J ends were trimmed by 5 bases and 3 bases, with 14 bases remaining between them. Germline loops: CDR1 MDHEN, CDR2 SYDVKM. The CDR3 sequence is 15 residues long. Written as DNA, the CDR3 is TGTGCCAGCAGTGACCCAGGGGAAGGTGGAAACACCATATATTTT. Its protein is CASSDPGEGGNTIYF.

This CDR3 reads CASSSRRETGELFF. CDR3 sequence (DNA): TGTGCCAGCAGCTCGCGGCGGGAGACCGGGGAGCTGTTTTTT. V and J are TRBV7-9 and TRBJ2-2, with 7 bases fitting TRBD2. Unmatched junction bases numbered 4, after V lost 4 bases and J lost 5 bases. The germline V gene encodes CDR1 SEHNR and CDR2 FQNEAQ (reference sequence). The length of the CDR3 is 14 residues. The variable domain in full, completed from reference TRBV7-9 and TRBJ2-2, reads DTGVSQNPRHKITKRGQNVTFRCDPISEHNRLYWYRQTLGQGPEFLTYFQNEAQLEKSRLLSDRFSAERPKGSFSTLEIQRTEQGDSAMYLCASSSRRETGELFFGEGSRLTVL.

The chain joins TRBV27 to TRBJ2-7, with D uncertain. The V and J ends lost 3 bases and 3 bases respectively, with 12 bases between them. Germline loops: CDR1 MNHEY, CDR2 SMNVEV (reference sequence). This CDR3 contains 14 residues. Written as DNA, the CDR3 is TGTGCCAGCAGTTTTGGGCAGAGAAGCTACGAGCAGTACTTC. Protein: CASSFGQRSYEQYF.

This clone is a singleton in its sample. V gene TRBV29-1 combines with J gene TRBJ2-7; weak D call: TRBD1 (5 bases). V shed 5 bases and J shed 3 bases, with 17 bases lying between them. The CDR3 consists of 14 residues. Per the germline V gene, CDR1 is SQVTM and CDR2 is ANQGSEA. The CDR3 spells CSVYLQTALYEQYF. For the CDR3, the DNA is TGCAGCGTTTACCTACAGACAGCGCTCTACGAGCAGTACTTC.

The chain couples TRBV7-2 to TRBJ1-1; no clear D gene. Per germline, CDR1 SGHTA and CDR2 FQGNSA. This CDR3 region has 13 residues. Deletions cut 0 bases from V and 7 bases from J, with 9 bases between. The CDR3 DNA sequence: TGTGCCAGCAGCTTAGCGAGGGAGGATGAAGCTTTCTTT. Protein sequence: CASSLAREDEAFF.

CDR3 DNA sequence: TGTGCCAGTAGCGGGGCCCGTTACAATGAGCAGTTCTTC. Its protein product is CASSGARYNEQFF. This chain uses TRBV19 with TRBJ2-1; D may match TRBD1 or TRBD2 (5 bases each). V lost 6 bases, J lost 4 bases, and 10 bases lay in between. The CDR3 is 13 amino acids. Germline CDR1 and CDR2: LNHDA and SQIVND (reference sequence).

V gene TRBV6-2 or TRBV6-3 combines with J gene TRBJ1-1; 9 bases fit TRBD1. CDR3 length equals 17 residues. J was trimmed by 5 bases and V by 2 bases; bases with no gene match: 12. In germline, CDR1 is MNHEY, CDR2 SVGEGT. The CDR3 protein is CASSYPEGTGWKTEAFF. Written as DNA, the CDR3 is TGTGCCAGCAGTTACCCCGAAGGGACAGGGTGGAAGACTGAAGCTTTCTTT.

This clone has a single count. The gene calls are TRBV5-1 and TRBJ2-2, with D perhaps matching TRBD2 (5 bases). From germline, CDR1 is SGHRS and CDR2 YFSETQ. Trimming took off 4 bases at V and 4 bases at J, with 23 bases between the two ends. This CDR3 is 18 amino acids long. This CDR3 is CASSLTLTNGKGTGELFF. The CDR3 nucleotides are TGCGCCAGCAGCCTGACCCTGACGAACGGGAAGGGCACCGGGGAGCTGTTTTTT.